This T cell receptor (beta chain) derives from a study of cytomegalovirus exposure and HLA in healthy donors. This CDR3 is built from 14 residues. Trimming left V 1 base short and J 2 bases short, with 9 bases between. Germline V gene data show CDR1 as SGHTA and CDR2 as FQGNSA. It was with 60 Vbeta and 13 Jbeta primers that the PCR ran. Clones were read by immunoSEQ multiplex PCR, and TCRdb kept only the in-frame ones, dropping some. Among 250,000 to 350,000 clones listed, 75% to 90% were seen once. The sequence came from a man in his forties or fifties in good health and CMV-seropositive. The chain recombines TRBV7-2 with TRBJ2-7; D is perhaps TRBD2 (5 bases). Specimen: PBMCs. The CDR3 sequence is CASSLGSGTYEQYF. The CDR3 nucleotides are TGTGCCAGCAGCTTAGGTTCGGGGACCTACGAGCAGTACTTC.